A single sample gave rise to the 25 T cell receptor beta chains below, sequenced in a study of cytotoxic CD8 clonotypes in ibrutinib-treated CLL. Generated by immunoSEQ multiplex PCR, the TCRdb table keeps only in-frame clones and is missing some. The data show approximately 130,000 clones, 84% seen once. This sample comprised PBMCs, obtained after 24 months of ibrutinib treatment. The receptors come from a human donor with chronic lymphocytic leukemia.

CDR3 nucleotides: TGTGCCAGCTCACCACCTCTACAGAAGACCTACGAGCAGTACTTC. This encodes CASSPPLQKTYEQYF. The V gene is TRBV18, the J gene TRBJ2-7; D ambiguous. V lost 0 bases to trimming and J lost 2 bases, with 11 bases between them. CDR3 length equals 15 residues. Germline CDR1 KGHSH, CDR2 LQKENI.

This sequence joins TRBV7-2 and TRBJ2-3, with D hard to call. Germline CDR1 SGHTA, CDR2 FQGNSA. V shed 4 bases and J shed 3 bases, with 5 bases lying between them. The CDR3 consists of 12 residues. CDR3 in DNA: TGTGCCAGCAGCTCGCAAACAGATACGCAGTATTTT. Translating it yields CASSSQTDTQYF.

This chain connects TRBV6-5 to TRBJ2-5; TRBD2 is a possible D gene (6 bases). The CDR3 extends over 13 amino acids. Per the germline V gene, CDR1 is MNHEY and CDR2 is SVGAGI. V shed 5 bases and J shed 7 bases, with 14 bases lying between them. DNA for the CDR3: TGTGCCAGCAGTCTCACGACTAGTCTGACCCAGTACTTC. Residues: CASSLTTSLTQYF.

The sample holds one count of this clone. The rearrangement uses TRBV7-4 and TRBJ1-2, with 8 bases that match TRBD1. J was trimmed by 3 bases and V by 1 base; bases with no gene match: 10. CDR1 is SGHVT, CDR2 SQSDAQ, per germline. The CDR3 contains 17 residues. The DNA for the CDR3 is TGTGCCAGCAGCTTAGGAGCGCAGGGGGCTGCGGACTATGGCTACACCTTC. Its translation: CASSLGAQGAADYGYTF.

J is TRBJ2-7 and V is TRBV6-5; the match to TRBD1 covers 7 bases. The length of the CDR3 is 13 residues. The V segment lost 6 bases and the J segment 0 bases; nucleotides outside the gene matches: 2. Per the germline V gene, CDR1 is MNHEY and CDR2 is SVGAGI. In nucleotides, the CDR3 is TGTGCCAGCAGGACAGGGACCTCCTACGAGCAGTACTTC. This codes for CASRTGTSYEQYF.

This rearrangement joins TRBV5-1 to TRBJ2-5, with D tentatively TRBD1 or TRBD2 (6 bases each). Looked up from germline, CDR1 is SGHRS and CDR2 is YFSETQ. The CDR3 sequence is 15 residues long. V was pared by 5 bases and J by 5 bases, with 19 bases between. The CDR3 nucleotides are TGCGCCAGCAGACGGAGGGGGGCAGGTCAGGAGACCCAGTACTTC. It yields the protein CASRRRGAGQETQYF.

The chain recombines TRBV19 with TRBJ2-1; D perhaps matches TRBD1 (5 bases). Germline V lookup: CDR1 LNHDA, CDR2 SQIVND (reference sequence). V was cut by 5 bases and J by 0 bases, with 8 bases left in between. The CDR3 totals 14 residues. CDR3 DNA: TGTGCCAGTAGTGAAACAGGCTCCTACAATGAGCAGTTCTTC. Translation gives CASSETGSYNEQFF.

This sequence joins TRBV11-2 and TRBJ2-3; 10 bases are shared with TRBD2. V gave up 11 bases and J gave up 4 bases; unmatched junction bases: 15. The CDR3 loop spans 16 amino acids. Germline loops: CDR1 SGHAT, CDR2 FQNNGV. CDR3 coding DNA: TGTGCCGGGGCTAAGCGGGGGGGCTCCCCCGCAGATACGCAGTATTTT. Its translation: CAGAKRGGSPADTQYF.

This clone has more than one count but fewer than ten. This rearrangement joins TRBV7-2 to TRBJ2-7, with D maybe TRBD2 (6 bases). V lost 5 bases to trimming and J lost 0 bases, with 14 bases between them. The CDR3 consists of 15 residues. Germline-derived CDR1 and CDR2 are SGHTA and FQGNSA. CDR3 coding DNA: TGTGCCAGCAGCGCGACCCCCGGGGGCTCCTACGAGCAGTACTTC. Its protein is CASSATPGGSYEQYF. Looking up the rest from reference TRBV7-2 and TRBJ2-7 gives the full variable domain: GAGVSQSPSNKVTEKGKDVELRCDPISGHTALYWYRQSLGQGLEFLIYFQGNSAPDKSGLPSDRFSAERTGGSVSTLTIQRTQQEDSAVYLCASSATPGGSYEQYFGPGTRLTVT.

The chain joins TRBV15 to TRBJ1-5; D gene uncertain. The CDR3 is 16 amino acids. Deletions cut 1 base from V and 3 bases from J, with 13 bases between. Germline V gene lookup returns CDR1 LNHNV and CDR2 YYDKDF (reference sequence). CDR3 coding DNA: TGTGCCACCAGCAGAGCGGCCCCCGTCCACAATCAGCCCCAGCATTTT. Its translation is CATSRAAPVHNQPQHF.

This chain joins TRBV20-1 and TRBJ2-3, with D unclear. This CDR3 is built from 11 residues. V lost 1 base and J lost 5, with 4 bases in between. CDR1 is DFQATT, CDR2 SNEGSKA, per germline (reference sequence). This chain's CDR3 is CSARVQDTQYF. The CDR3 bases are TGCAGTGCTAGAGTTCAAGATACGCAGTATTTT.

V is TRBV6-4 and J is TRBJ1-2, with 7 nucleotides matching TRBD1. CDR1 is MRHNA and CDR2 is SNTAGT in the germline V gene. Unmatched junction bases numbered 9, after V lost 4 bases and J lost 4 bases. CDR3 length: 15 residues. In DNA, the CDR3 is TGTGCCAGCAGTGCCACCGGGACAGTTGGCTATGGCTACACCTTC. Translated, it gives CASSATGTVGYGYTF.

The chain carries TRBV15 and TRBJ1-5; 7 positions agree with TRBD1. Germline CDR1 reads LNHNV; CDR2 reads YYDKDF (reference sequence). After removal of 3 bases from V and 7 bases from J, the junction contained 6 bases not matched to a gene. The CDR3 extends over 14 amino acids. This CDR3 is CATSRGQTSQPQHF. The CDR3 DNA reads TGTGCCACCAGCAGGGGACAGACAAGCCAGCCCCAGCATTTT.

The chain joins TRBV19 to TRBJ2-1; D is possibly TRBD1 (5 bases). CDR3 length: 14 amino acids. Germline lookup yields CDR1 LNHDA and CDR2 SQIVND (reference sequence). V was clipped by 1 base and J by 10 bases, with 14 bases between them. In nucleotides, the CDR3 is TGTGCCAGTAGTATAGGCAGAGACAGATTAGAGCAGTTCTTC. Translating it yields CASSIGRDRLEQFF.

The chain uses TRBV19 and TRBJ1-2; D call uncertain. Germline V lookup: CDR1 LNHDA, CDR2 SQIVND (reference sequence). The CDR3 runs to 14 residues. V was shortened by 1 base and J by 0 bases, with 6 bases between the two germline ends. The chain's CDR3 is CASSIVGPNYGYTF. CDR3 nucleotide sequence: TGTGCCAGTAGTATAGTAGGCCCTAACTATGGCTACACCTTC.

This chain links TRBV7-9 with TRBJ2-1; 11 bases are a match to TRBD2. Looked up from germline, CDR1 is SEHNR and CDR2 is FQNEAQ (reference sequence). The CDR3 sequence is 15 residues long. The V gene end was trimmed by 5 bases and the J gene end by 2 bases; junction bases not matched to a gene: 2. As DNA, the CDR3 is TGTGCCAGCAGCATTAGCGGGGGGGCCTACAATGAGCAGTTCTTC. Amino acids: CASSISGGAYNEQFF.

CDR3 loop: CASSTWSGPAKNIQYF. CDR3 coding DNA: TGTGCCAGCAGCACTTGGTCAGGGCCTGCCAAAAACATTCAGTACTTC. The rearrangement joins TRBV11-2 to TRBJ2-4; TRBD1 might be the D (5 bases). Trimming pared 5 bases from V and 1 base from J, leaving 15 bases between. This CDR3 is 16 amino acids long. Germline V gene sequence: CDR1 SGHAT, CDR2 FQNNGV.

The CDR3 region is CASSYPGKGETQYF. CDR3 bases: TGTGCCAGTAGTTACCCGGGGAAGGGGGAGACCCAGTACTTC. The gene calls are TRBV19 and TRBJ2-5; D is possibly TRBD1 or TRBD2 (5 bases each). Germline V CDR1 and CDR2: LNHDA, SQIVND (reference sequence). The CDR3 extends over 14 amino acids. The ends were cut back, 5 bases at V and 5 bases at J, with 15 bases in the middle.

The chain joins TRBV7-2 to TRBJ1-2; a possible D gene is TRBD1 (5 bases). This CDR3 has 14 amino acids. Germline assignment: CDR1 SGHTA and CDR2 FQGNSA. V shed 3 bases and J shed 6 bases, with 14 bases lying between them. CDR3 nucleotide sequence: TGTGCCAGCAGCTTTTTTTGGGGCCTGGATGGCTACACCTTC. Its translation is CASSFFWGLDGYTF.

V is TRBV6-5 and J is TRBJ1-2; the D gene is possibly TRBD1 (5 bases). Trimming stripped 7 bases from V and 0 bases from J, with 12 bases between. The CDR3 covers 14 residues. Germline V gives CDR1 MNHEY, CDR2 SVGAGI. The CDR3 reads CASTRTGSNYGYTF. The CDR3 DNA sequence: TGTGCCAGCACCCGAACAGGCTCTAACTATGGCTACACCTTC.

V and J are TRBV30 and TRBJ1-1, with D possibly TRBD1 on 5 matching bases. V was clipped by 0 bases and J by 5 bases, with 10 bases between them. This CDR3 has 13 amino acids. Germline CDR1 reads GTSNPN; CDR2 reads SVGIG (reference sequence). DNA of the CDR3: TGTGCCTGGAGTGTAGGGGTCCCGACTGAAGCTTTCTTT. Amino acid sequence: CAWSVGVPTEAFF.

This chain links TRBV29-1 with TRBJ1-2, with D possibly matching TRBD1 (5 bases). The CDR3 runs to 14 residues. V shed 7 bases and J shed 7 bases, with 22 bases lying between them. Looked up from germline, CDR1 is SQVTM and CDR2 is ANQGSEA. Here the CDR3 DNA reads TGCAGCGCTGCTGGTCCAGGGTCTCTAGGTGGCTACACCTTC. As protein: CSAAGPGSLGGYTF.

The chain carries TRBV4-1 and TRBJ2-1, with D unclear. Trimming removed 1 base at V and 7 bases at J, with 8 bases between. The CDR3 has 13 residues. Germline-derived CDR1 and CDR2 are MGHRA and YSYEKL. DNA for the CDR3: TGCGCCAGCAGCCAAGGACTGGTAAATGAGCAGTTCTTC. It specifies CASSQGLVNEQFF.

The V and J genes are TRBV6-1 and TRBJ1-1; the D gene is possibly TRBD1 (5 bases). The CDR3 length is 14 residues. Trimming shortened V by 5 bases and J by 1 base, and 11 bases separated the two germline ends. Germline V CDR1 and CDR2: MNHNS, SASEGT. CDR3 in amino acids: CASSQKTGNTEAFF. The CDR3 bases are TGTGCCAGCAGTCAGAAAACAGGGAACACTGAAGCTTTCTTT.

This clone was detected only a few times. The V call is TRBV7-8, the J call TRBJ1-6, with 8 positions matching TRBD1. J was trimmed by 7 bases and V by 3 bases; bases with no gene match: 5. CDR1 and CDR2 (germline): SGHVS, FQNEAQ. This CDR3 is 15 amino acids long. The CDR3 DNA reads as TGTGCCAGCAGCTTTAGGGGACAGGAAAATTCACCCCTCCACTTT. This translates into CASSFRGQENSPLHF.